This entry is about one TCR beta chain. The antigen is unknown. The CDR3 is made up of 14 amino acids. CDR1 is SNHLY, CDR2 FYNNEI, per germline. The V end lost 6 bases, the J end lost 1 base, and 10 bases lay between the germline ends. This entry comes from a study of T cell responses to AZD1222 COVID-19 vaccine. Study outcomes and limitations: A rise in Spike-specific TCR breadth and depth followed two AZD1222 doses. Only a handful of AZD1222 recipients were seropositive at baseline. Epitopes outside B.1.351 and B.1.1.7 mutated regions reportedly drew nearly half of spike TCRs. Donors in the cohort were predominantly white British and more often female, and clonal diversity was possibly underestimated.

Sequencing used immunoSEQ multiplex PCR; TCRdb keeps in-frame clones, though not all of them. The profile covers 150,000 to 200,000 clones, with under 95% appearing a single time and 1.3% taken by the ten largest. This sequence joins TRBV2 and TRBJ1-3, with no clear D. The sample consisted of peripheral blood, taken 28 days after the second AZD1222 dose. The sequence derives from an adult who received the AZD1222 COVID-19 vaccine. DNA for the CDR3: TGTGCCAGCAGATTAGACACGTCTGGAAACACCATATATTTT. Translated: CASRLDTSGNTIYF.